This T cell receptor (beta chain) was identified during a study of blood T cell repertoires in COVID-19. Study as a whole: Both acute and convalescent COVID-19 samples were obtained from the United States, Italy and Spain. PBMCs, B-cell-depleted T cells, or T cells provided the cDNA or gDNA that made up the material.

Germline values: CDR1 SGDLS, CDR2 YYNGEE. V lost 0 bases, J lost 3 bases, and 13 bases lay in between. The CDR3 has 16 residues. Authors' analysis steps: Estimates of nucleated cell counts were drawn from the amplification of reference gene primers. The assay was immunoSEQ multiplex PCR, and TCRdb's table has in-frame clones only and misses some. V, J and clone size reflect that table, while D and trimming were determined from the DNA. The sample carries fewer than 200,000 clones, roughly nine tenths recorded once. The receptor was derived from a man aged 18-30 years who had recovered from COVID-19. The chain employs TRBV9 and TRBJ2-4, with D perhaps TRBD1 (6 bases). Input material: peripheral blood. Written as DNA, the CDR3 is TGTGCCAGCAGCGTAGTTCCAGGGGCCGGCAAAAACATTCAGTACTTC. Its protein is CASSVVPGAGKNIQYF.